These 23 T cell receptor beta chains were sequenced from one sample in a study of T cell clonotyping in hematopoietic cell transplantation. Assay: immunoSEQ multiplex PCR; the TCRdb copy retains only in-frame clones and omits some. The sample yields some 5,500 clones, 85% seen once. Indicated time point: recipient sample about 28 days before transplant, after cytoreduction. The input for sequencing was peripheral blood mononuclear cells, taken before stem cell transplant. The receptors here all came from a man aged 55 to 70 with acute myeloid leukemia. Some clones in this sample may be carry-over from other donors' samples.

This clone was found once. The chain carries TRBV30 and TRBJ2-7; D possibly corresponds to TRBD1 (5 bases). CDR1 is GTSNPN, CDR2 SVGIG, per germline (reference sequence). The CDR3 totals 12 residues. Deletions cut 2 bases from V and 2 bases from J, with 7 bases between. The CDR3 loop reads CAWSPGTYEQYF. CDR3 nucleotide sequence: TGTGCCTGGAGTCCAGGGACCTACGAGCAGTACTTC. The full variable domain, rest sourced from reference TRBV30 and TRBJ2-7, is SQTIHQWPATLVQPVGSPLSLECTVEGTSNPNLYWYRQAAGRGLQLLFYSVGIGQISSEVPQNLSASRPQDRQFILSSKKLLLSDSGFYLCAWSPGTYEQYFGPGTRLTVT.

The V gene is TRBV29-1, the J gene TRBJ1-1, with TRBD1 identical over 9 bases. J was trimmed by 4 bases and V by 7 bases; bases with no gene match: 7. Germline CDR1 SQVTM, CDR2 ANQGSEA. The CDR3 loop spans 13 amino acids. This CDR3 reads CSAPGQGLTEAFF. CDR3 DNA sequence: TGCAGCGCCCCCGGACAGGGGCTCACTGAAGCTTTCTTT. The full variable domain, rest sourced from reference TRBV29-1 and TRBJ1-1, is SAVISQKPSRDICQRGTSLTIQCQVDSQVTMMFWYRQQPGQSLTLIATANQGSEATYESGFVIDKFPISRPNLTFSTLTVSNMSPEDSSIYLCSAPGQGLTEAFFGQGTRLTVV.

This clone has only one observation. The chain has TRBV29-1 and TRBJ2-2; 7 nucleotides agree with TRBD1. CDR3 size: 15 residues. CDR1 is SQVTM, CDR2 ANQGSEA, per germline. V dropped 4 bases and J dropped 2; count of bases not matched to a gene: 7. The CDR3 bases are TGCAGCGTTGTCGTGACAGGGCCAAACACCGGGGAGCTGTTTTTT. As protein: CSVVVTGPNTGELFF.

The V call is TRBV2, the J call TRBJ2-7; 10 positions agree with TRBD2. With 2 bases clipped from V and 4 bases from J, the junction kept 5 bases outside the gene matches. From germline, CDR1 is SNHLY and CDR2 FYNNEI. The CDR3 contains 15 residues. CDR3 DNA: TGTGCCAGCAGTGAATCGTTAGCGGGGGGTTACGAGCAGTACTTC. Its translation is CASSESLAGGYEQYF.

This rearrangement joins TRBV4-1 to TRBJ1-5; the D gene is possibly TRBD1 (5 bases). The V and J ends lost 1 base and 7 bases respectively, with 5 bases between them. The CDR3 length is 12 residues. Germline CDR1 MGHRA, CDR2 YSYEKL. The CDR3 region has the DNA TGCGCCAGCAGCCAAGGGGGGCAGCCCCAGCATTTT. It is translated as CASSQGGQPQHF.

As to this clone: Other DNA sequences in this sample translate to the same CDR3. The chain joins TRBV6-5 to TRBJ1-2; no clear D gene. Between the trimmed V and J ends, which lost 2 bases and 4 bases, there was a span of 11 bases. The CDR3 spans 14 residues. Germline assignment: CDR1 MNHEY and CDR2 SVGAGI. The CDR3 DNA reads as TGTGCCAGCAGTTACCGTGGGGTTGGCTATGGCTACACCTTC. Translation gives CASSYRGVGYGYTF.

V and J are TRBV27 and TRBJ2-7, with D perhaps TRBD2 (6 bases). Germline values: CDR1 MNHEY, CDR2 SMNVEV (reference sequence). This CDR3 is built from 15 residues. V was clipped by 3 bases and J by 1 base, with 13 bases between them. The CDR3 is CASSFRGYISYEQYF. CDR3 nucleotides: TGTGCCAGCAGTTTTCGGGGGTATATTTCCTACGAGCAGTACTTC.

The genes are TRBV19 and TRBJ1-5; D is possibly TRBD1 (5 bases). Germline-derived CDR1 and CDR2 are LNHDA and SQIVND (reference sequence). V lost 0 bases and J lost 4, with 10 bases in between. The CDR3 is 15 residues long. This CDR3 is CASSIDGGDNQPQHF. The CDR3 DNA reads as TGTGCCAGTAGTATAGATGGAGGGGATAATCAGCCCCAGCATTTT.

This chain joins TRBV6-5 and TRBJ2-3; possibly TRBD1 for D (6 bases). The CDR3 is 14 amino acids. Trimming stripped 0 bases from V and 7 bases from J, with 11 bases between. Germline lookup yields CDR1 MNHEY and CDR2 SVGAGI. CDR3 protein: CASSYSGAQYTQYF. The DNA for the CDR3 is TGTGCCAGCAGTTACTCGGGGGCGCAATATACGCAGTATTTT.

This clone has only one observation. V usage is TRBV10-2 and J usage is TRBJ1-2; tentative D call: TRBD1 (6 bases). The V end was cut by 8 bases, the J end by 2 bases, with 12 bases between. CDR1 and CDR2 (germline): WSHSY, SAAADI. The CDR3 consists of 13 residues. The CDR3 reads CASGSTGNYGYTF. The CDR3 nucleotides are TGCGCCAGCGGATCAACAGGGAACTATGGCTACACCTTC.

The chain has TRBV28 and TRBJ1-2; D may be TRBD1 (5 bases). The CDR3 extends over 14 amino acids. Trimming removed 6 bases at V and 3 bases at J, with 14 bases between. The germline V gene has CDR1 MDHEN and CDR2 SYDVKM. CDR3 bases: TGTGCCAGCAGGGGGGGACGAAACCACTATGGCTACACCTTC. This gives the protein CASRGGRNHYGYTF.

CDR3 DNA: TGTGCCAGCAGCTTGGGGACAAACTACGAGCAGTACTTC. This codes for CASSLGTNYEQYF. The V call is TRBV7-9, the J call TRBJ2-7; possibly TRBD1 for D (6 bases). Germline CDR1 is SEHNR and CDR2 is FQNEAQ (reference sequence). The CDR3 consists of 13 residues. V gave up 3 bases and J gave up 3 bases, with 9 bases separating them.

The J gene is TRBJ2-3, the V gene TRBV6-5; D may be TRBD2 (5 bases). Trimming pared 4 bases from V and 0 bases from J, leaving 11 bases between. The CDR3 is 15 residues long. Looked up from germline, CDR1 is MNHEY and CDR2 is SVGAGI. CDR3 sequence: CASSFFGGSTDTQYF. CDR3 nucleotide sequence: TGTGCCAGCAGTTTTTTCGGAGGCAGCACAGATACGCAGTATTTT.

The chain links TRBV28 to TRBJ2-7, with TRBD2 matching over 12 bases. V shed 3 bases and J 7 bases; nucleotides not matched to a gene: 7. Germline values: CDR1 MDHEN, CDR2 SYDVKM. The CDR3 has 15 amino acids. This chain's CDR3 is CASSFLGTSGPEQYF. The CDR3 coding sequence is TGTGCCAGCAGTTTCCTGGGGACTAGCGGGCCTGAGCAGTACTTC.

V gene TRBV27 combines with J gene TRBJ1-6; D uncertain. From germline, CDR1 is MNHEY and CDR2 SMNVEV (reference sequence). Trimming removed 3 bases at V and 5 bases at J, with 11 bases between. CDR3 size: 15 residues. Here the CDR3 DNA reads TGTGCCAGCAGTTTCTCCCGGGTTGATAATTCACCCCTCCACTTT. Translated, it gives CASSFSRVDNSPLHF.

The V gene is TRBV5-4, the J gene TRBJ1-2, with D perhaps TRBD1 (6 bases). This CDR3 contains 13 residues. V dropped 5 bases and J dropped 2 bases, with 10 bases sitting between them. Germline V gives CDR1 SGHNT, CDR2 YYREEE (reference sequence). The CDR3 here is CASSPDRNYGYTF. DNA for the CDR3: TGTGCCAGCAGTCCTGACAGGAACTATGGCTACACCTTC.

CDR3 region: CASSLDRVGGELFF. CDR3 nucleotides: TGTGCCAGCAGCTTGGACAGGGTTGGCGGGGAGCTGTTTTTT. The chain couples TRBV11-2 to TRBJ2-2; 8 bases are a match to TRBD1. The CDR3 length is 14 residues. Losses at the gene ends were 3 bases for V and 7 bases for J; bases not matched to a gene: 4. Germline V gene lookup returns CDR1 SGHAT and CDR2 FQNNGV.

The chain uses TRBV4-1 and TRBJ1-2; D not resolved. CDR3 length equals 15 residues. Between the trimmed V and J ends, which lost 0 bases and 3 bases, there was a span of 11 bases. Germline lookup yields CDR1 MGHRA and CDR2 YSYEKL. The CDR3 spells CASSQDPRGYYGYTF. The CDR3 region has the DNA TGCGCCAGCAGCCAAGATCCTAGAGGATACTATGGCTACACCTTC.

This chain links TRBV7-9 with TRBJ2-7; 8 nucleotides align to TRBD2. The junction had 11 bases not matched to a gene; V was cut back by 5 bases and J by 5 bases. The CDR3 contains 15 residues. The germline V gene has CDR1 SEHNR and CDR2 FQNEAQ (reference sequence). CDR3 DNA: TGTGCCAGCAGCCCTTTTAAAGGACTAGCCCACGAGCAGTACTTC. Translated: CASSPFKGLAHEQYF.

This sequence joins TRBV15 and TRBJ2-2; the match to TRBD1 covers 8 bases. In germline, CDR1 is LNHNV, CDR2 YYDKDF (reference sequence). The CDR3 spans 15 residues. J gave up 6 bases and V 8 bases, and 11 bases lay outside the gene matches. This CDR3 is CATRIKMDRAGELFF. Written as DNA, the CDR3 is TGTGCCACCCGAATCAAAATGGACAGGGCCGGGGAGCTGTTTTTT.

The chain has TRBV7-9 and TRBJ1-4; 7 bases map to TRBD1. Trimming took 3 bases from V and 7 from J; bases not matched to a gene: 8. Germline CDR1 and CDR2: SEHNR and FQNEAQ (reference sequence). The CDR3 sequence is 15 residues long. The CDR3 spells CASSFPETGSEKLFF. The CDR3 DNA follows: TGTGCCAGCAGCTTTCCAGAGACAGGGAGTGAAAAACTGTTTTTT.

The chain employs TRBV28 and TRBJ2-1; TRBD1 agrees at 8 bases. The length of the CDR3 is 15 residues. V shed 7 bases, J shed 7 bases, and the junction held 12 bases outside the gene matches. CDR1 is MDHEN and CDR2 is SYDVKM in the germline V gene. In DNA, the CDR3 is TGTGCCAGCAATGATTCAGGGGGCGGGTTGAATGAGCAGTTCTTC. As protein: CASNDSGGGLNEQFF.

This clone appeared a single time. This rearrangement joins TRBV19 to TRBJ1-2, with D perhaps TRBD1 (6 bases). Germline V lookup: CDR1 LNHDA, CDR2 SQIVND (reference sequence). CDR3 size: 16 residues. V dropped 1 base and J dropped 2 bases, with 14 bases sitting between them. In DNA form, the CDR3 reads TGTGCCAGTAGTATAGGGCGGGGAGGGGGGAACTATGGCTACACCTTC. Its protein product is CASSIGRGGGNYGYTF. The whole variable domain, filled in from reference TRBV19 and TRBJ1-2, reads DGGITQSPKYLFRKEGQNVTLSCEQNLNHDAMYWYRQDPGQGLRLIYYSQIVNDFQKGDIAEGYSVSREKKESFPLTVTSAQKNPTAFYLCASSIGRGGGNYGYTFGSGTRLTVV.